A single sample gave rise to the 12 T cell receptor beta chains below, sequenced in a study of T cell responses to AZD1222 COVID-19 vaccine. TCRdb keeps only in-frame clones here, not all; method: immunoSEQ multiplex PCR. The profile shows around 71,000 clones, roughly 80% of them singletons. Specimen: peripheral blood, collected 28 days after the second AZD1222 dose. These receptors were collected from an adult who received the AZD1222 COVID-19 vaccine.

The V and J genes are TRBV3-1 (or the pseudogene TRBV3-2) and TRBJ1-4; 7 bases fit TRBD1. V lost 7 bases, J lost 5 bases, and 7 bases stayed unmatched. Germline V gene data show CDR1 as LGHDT and CDR2 as YNNKEL (reference sequence). The length of the CDR3 is 14 residues. As DNA, the CDR3 is TGTGCCAGCAACCAGGGACAGCCAAATGAAAAACTGTTTTTT. Amino acids: CASNQGQPNEKLFF.

The chain combines TRBV7-2 with TRBJ1-4; D is ambiguous. Germline CDR1 and CDR2: SGHTA and FQGNSA. V was cut by 1 base and J by 3 bases, with 9 bases left in between. CDR3 length: 15 residues. Here the CDR3 reads CASSLEGSANEKLFF. The CDR3 region has the DNA TGTGCCAGCAGCTTAGAAGGGTCGGCTAATGAAAAACTGTTTTTT. The entire variable domain, with the rest obtained from reference TRBV7-2 and TRBJ1-4, is as follows: GAGVSQSPSNKVTEKGKDVELRCDPISGHTALYWYRQSLGQGLEFLIYFQGNSAPDKSGLPSDRFSAERTGGSVSTLTIQRTQQEDSAVYLCASSLEGSANEKLFFGSGTQLSVL.

This chain connects TRBV4-3 to TRBJ2-1; no firm D call. V shed 3 bases and J shed 9 bases, with 12 bases lying between them. This CDR3 is 13 amino acids long. Germline V gene sequence: CDR1 LGHNA, CDR2 YSLEER. CDR3 residues: CASSHVPRLEQFF. CDR3 coding DNA: TGCGCCAGCAGCCATGTCCCTCGGCTTGAGCAGTTCTTC.

The V and J genes are TRBV18 and TRBJ1-1; 7 nucleotides match TRBD1. The V gene end was trimmed by 6 bases and the J gene end by 5 bases; junction bases not matched to a gene: 12. The CDR3 spans 15 residues. The V gene's germline CDR1 is KGHSH and CDR2 LQKENI. The CDR3 sequence is CASSRSAGGLTEAFF. For the CDR3, the DNA is TGTGCCAGCTCGCGTTCCGCAGGGGGACTTACTGAAGCTTTCTTT.

This clone was seen only a few times. The V gene is TRBV5-4, the J gene TRBJ1-2; D not certain. Germline V gene sequence: CDR1 SGHNT, CDR2 YYREEE (reference sequence). Trimming removed 0 bases at V and 2 bases at J, with 11 bases between. This CDR3 has 15 residues. CDR3 sequence: CASSLAWAGNYGYTF. The CDR3 nucleotides are TGTGCCAGCAGCTTGGCCTGGGCGGGGAACTATGGCTACACCTTC.

V is TRBV5-5 and J is TRBJ1-2, with TRBD1 matching 7 bases. Trimming at V came to 0 bases and at J to 8 bases, leaving 10 bases not matched to a gene. CDR1 is SGHKS, CDR2 YYEKEE, per germline (reference sequence). The CDR3 consists of 15 residues. The CDR3 nucleotides are TGTGCCAGCAGCTTGGTGGCAGGGGGAGTCGTAGGCTACACCTTC. Translation gives CASSLVAGGVVGYTF.

The genes are TRBV5-1 and TRBJ1-6, with 11 bases that match TRBD1. V shed 3 bases, J shed 9 bases, and the junction held 8 bases outside the gene matches. Germline values: CDR1 SGHRS, CDR2 YFSETQ. The CDR3 covers 16 residues. CDR3 bases: TGCGCCAGCAGCTGGGGACAGGGGGAGATCGGTTCACCCCTCCACTTT. It codes for CASSWGQGEIGSPLHF.

This clone was counted many times. The chain carries TRBV19 and TRBJ2-2; the D is unclear. The CDR3 covers 14 residues. Trimming pared 5 bases from V and 5 bases from J, leaving 12 bases between. CDR1 and CDR2 (germline): LNHDA, SQIVND (reference sequence). The CDR3 DNA follows: TGTGCCAGTAGTCCCACTTCTGCGACCGGGGAGCTGTTTTTT. This translates into CASSPTSATGELFF.

The chain links TRBV16 to TRBJ1-4; 8 bases fit TRBD1. The CDR3 spans 16 residues. The trim removed 1 base at V and 3 bases at J, leaving 4 bases unmatched. Germline lookup yields CDR1 KGHSY and CDR2 FQNENV. This CDR3 is CASSQFRQGPNEKLFF. DNA for the CDR3: TGTGCCAGCAGCCAATTTCGACAGGGGCCTAATGAAAAACTGTTTTTT.

This rearrangement joins TRBV5-6 to TRBJ1-4, with 7 bases matching TRBD1. V dropped 6 bases and J dropped 5; count of bases not matched to a gene: 10. Germline CDR1 SGHDT, CDR2 YYEEEE. The CDR3 spans 15 residues. The CDR3 sequence is CASTRQGDQNEKLFF. CDR3 nucleotide sequence: TGTGCCAGCACCAGACAGGGAGATCAAAATGAAAAACTGTTTTTT.

V and J are TRBV30 and TRBJ1-5; 7 bases match TRBD1. V dropped 7 bases and J dropped 5; count of bases not matched to a gene: 11. The CDR3 contains 14 residues. CDR1 and CDR2 (germline): GTSNPN, SVGIG (reference sequence). The CDR3: CAYKSTQGDQPQHF. CDR3 bases: TGTGCCTACAAATCAACCCAGGGGGATCAGCCCCAGCATTTT.

This rearrangement joins TRBV6-6 to TRBJ2-6; D might be TRBD2 (5 bases). The CDR3 is made up of 20 amino acids. V lost 6 bases and J lost 0, with 24 bases in between. Germline V gives CDR1 MNHNY, CDR2 SVGAGI (reference sequence). The CDR3 loop is CASSFRLAGPILSGANVLTF. CDR3 sequence (DNA): TGTGCCAGCAGCTTCAGACTTGCGGGTCCTATTCTCTCTGGGGCCAACGTCCTGACTTTC.